This TCR beta chain was found in a study of control samples from healthy donors and cancer patients (TCRdb year 2020). The library was produced with the immunoSEQ multiplex PCR assay. Here the immuneACCESS table is served through TCRdb, limited to in-frame sequences with V and J called. Missing clones are a known gap in these copies; in checked studies unresolved V genes cover under half, and the rest lacks a known reason. For this sample there are roughly 370,000 clones; more than 80% appear just once. The top ten constitute more than 6% of the sample. Reading from cysteine to phenylalanine, the CDR3 counts 15 amino acids. Of the read, only the CDR3 DNA is kept; its 45 bases are in frame from base 1. Compared with germline, V lacks 4 bases and J lacks 2 bases; bases without a gene match: 4. Sequences LGHNA (CDR1) and YSLEER (CDR2) are obtained from the germline V gene. Points on this clone: Which antigen it targets is not known. No much larger clone exists at a distance of one base, and base qualities are not known.

The sample was PBMCs. The V and J genes are TRBV4-3 and TRBJ2-2; 7 bases in the junction line up with TRBD2. The sequence derives from a man in his forties or fifties with head and neck cancer. The DNA sequence follows: TGCGCCAGCAGCCCGGCGGGGGTTAACACCGGGGAGCTGTTTTTT. Its coded protein is CASSPAGVNTGELFF.